The present entry profiles one T cell receptor beta chain with its context. Using immunoSEQ multiplex PCR, the repertoire was profiled, and TCRdb retains in-frame clones only, with some absent. The profile shows about 120,000 clones, more than 70% of them singletons. The data originate from a study of blood T cell repertoires in COVID-19. Across the whole study: Sites across the United States, Italy and Spain contributed samples from acute and convalescent COVID-19.

The CDR3 is made up of 15 amino acids. CDR1 is SQVTM, CDR2 ANQGSEA, per germline. The junction had 7 bases not matched to a gene; V was cut back by 4 bases and J by 6 bases. This receptor was obtained from a man aged 55 to 70 with acute or convalescent COVID-19. The chain recombines TRBV29-1 with TRBJ2-3; 13 nucleotides line up with TRBD2. Material for sequencing was peripheral blood. The CDR3 loop reads CSVARTSGSGDTQYF. The DNA of the CDR3 is TGCAGCGTTGCCCGGACTAGCGGGAGCGGTGATACGCAGTATTTT.